The present T cell receptor (beta chain) was sequenced within a study of blood T cell repertoires in COVID-19. V was cut by 10 bases and J by 2 bases, with 19 bases left in between. Looked up from germline, CDR1 is LNHDA and CDR2 is SQIVND (reference sequence). The length of the CDR3 is 15 residues. Clones were sequenced by immunoSEQ multiplex PCR, and TCRdb holds only the in-frame ones, with some missing. The sample has 120,000 to 150,000 clones, 80% to 90% seen once. The chain is built from TRBV19 and TRBJ2-3, with D tentatively TRBD1 (6 bases). Sample: peripheral blood. This TCR was recovered from a human donor with acute or convalescent COVID-19. The donor label of this sample is uncertain. CDR3 bases: TGTGCCACCCAGAGGACAGAACTTTCCACAGATACGCAGTATTTT. Amino acids: CATQRTELSTDTQYF.